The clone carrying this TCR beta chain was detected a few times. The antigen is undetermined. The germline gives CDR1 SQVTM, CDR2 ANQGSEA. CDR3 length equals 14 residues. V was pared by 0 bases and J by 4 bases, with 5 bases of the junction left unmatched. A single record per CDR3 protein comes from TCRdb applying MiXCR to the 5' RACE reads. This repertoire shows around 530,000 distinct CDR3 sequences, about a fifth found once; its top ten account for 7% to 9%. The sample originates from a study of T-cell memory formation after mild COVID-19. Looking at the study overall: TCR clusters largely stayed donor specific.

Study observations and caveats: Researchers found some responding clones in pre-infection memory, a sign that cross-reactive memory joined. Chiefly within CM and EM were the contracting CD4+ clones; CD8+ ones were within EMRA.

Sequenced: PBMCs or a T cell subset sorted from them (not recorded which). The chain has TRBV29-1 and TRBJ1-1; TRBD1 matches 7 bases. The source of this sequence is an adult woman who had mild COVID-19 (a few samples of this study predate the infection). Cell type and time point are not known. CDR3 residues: CSVEEHRGSTEAFF. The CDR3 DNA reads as TGCAGCGTTGAAGAGCACAGGGGAAGCACTGAAGCTTTCTTT.